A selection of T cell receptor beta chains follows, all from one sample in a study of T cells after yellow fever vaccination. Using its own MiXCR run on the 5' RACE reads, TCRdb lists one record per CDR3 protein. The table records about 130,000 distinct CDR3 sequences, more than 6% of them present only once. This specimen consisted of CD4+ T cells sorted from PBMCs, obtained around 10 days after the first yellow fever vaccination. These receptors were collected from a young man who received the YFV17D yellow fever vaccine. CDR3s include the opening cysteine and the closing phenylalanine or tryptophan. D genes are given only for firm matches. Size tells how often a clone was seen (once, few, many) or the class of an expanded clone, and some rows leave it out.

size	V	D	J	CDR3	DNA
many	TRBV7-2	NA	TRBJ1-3	CASSLGPLSSGNTIYF	TGTGCCAGCAGCTTAGGGCCGTTAAGCTCTGGAAACACCATATATTTT
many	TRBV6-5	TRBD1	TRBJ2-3	CASSPGQGVSDTQYF	TGTGCCAGCAGTCCGGGACAGGGGGTGTCAGATACGCAGTATTTT
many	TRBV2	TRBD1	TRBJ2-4	CASIAGTGKNIQYF	TGTGCCAGCATTGCCGGGACAGGCAAAAACATTCAGTACTTC
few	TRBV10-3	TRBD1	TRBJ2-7	CAISRDSYEQYF	TGTGCCATCAGTCGGGACAGCTACGAGCAGTACTTC
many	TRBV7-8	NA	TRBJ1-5	CASSLRGRGQPQHF	TGTGCCAGCAGCTTACGGGGGCGCGGACAGCCCCAGCATTTT
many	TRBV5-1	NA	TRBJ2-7	CASSLGDTGNEQYF	TGCGCCAGCAGCTTGGGGGACACAGGGAACGAGCAGTACTTC
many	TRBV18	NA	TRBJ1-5	CASSPTYSNQPQHF	TGTGCCAGCTCGCCGACGTATAGCAATCAGCCCCAGCATTTT
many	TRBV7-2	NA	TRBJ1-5	CASSTRGGPQHF	TGTGCCAGCAGCACCAGGGGAGGCCCCCAGCATTTT
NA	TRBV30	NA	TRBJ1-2	CARDRVTPLGYTF	TGTGCCCGAGACAGAGTGACTCCTCTGGGCTACACCTTC
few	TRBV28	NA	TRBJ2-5	CASSLSRPRRKTQYF	TGTGCCAGCAGTTTAAGTCGGCCCCGGAGAAAGACCCAGTACTTC
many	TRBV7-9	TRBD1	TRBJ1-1	CASSTQGAEAFF	TGTGCCAGCAGCACACAGGGGGCTGAAGCTTTCTTT
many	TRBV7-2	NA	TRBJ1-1	CASSLRGAQVAFF	TGTGCCAGCAGCTTGAGGGGGGCGCAGGTAGCTTTCTTT
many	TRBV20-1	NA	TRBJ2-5	CSAGAGETQYF	TGCAGTGCTGGGGCGGGGGAGACCCAGTACTTC
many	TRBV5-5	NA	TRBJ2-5	CASSLGPGSETQYF	TGTGCCAGCAGCTTGGGTCCGGGTAGCGAGACCCAGTACTTC
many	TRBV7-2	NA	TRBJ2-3	CASSLERTSDTQYF	TGTGCCAGCAGCTTAGAACGGACATCAGATACGCAGTATTTT
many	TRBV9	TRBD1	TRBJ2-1	CASTRTGAYNEQFF	TGTGCCAGCACCCGGACAGGGGCCTACAATGAGCAGTTCTTC